The clone carrying this T cell receptor beta chain is judged medium-sized. This specimen belongs to a study of CD4 and CD8 cells across lung adenocarcinoma regions. In TCRdb, the PCR reads were re-called with MiXCR into one record per CDR3 protein. The sample lists 21,000 or so distinct CDR3 sequences, around half occurring once. Germline CDR1 and CDR2: SGHVS and FNYEAQ. V lost 5 bases and J lost 4; bases outside the gene matches: 8. The CDR3 sequence is 15 residues long. V gene TRBV7-6 combines with J gene TRBJ2-3, with 8 bases matching TRBD2. Sequenced sample: CD8+ T cells from the center of a lung tumor. This receptor was obtained from a female donor with lung adenocarcinoma. The CD4 and CD8 labels of this study may be unreliable. CDR3 in amino acids: CASSPLAGLSDTQYF. The CDR3 nucleotides read TGTGCCAGCAGCCCGTTAGCGGGACTATCAGATACGCAGTATTTT. Together with reference TRBV7-6 and TRBJ2-3, the CDR3 gives the full variable domain: GAGVSQSPRYKVTKRGQDVALRCDPISGHVSLYWYRQALGQGPEFLTYFNYEAQQDKSGLPNDRFSAERPEGSISTLTIQRTEQRDSAMYRCASSPLAGLSDTQYFGPGTRLTVL.